This TCR beta chain was sequenced for a study of shared clonotypes between healthy human individuals. As originally analysed: Because ImmunoSEQ provided only junction sequences with no quality scores, the filtering differed. Assay: immunoSEQ multiplex PCR; the TCRdb copy retains only in-frame clones and omits some. That table supplies the V and J calls and clone size; D and trimming were determined from the DNA. The data show approximately 2,000,000 clones, 93% seen once. Naive CD8 cells lacked CD45RO and underwent positive selection for CCR7, leaving out terminally differentiated effector memory CD45RA+ cells. Per the germline V gene, CDR1 is MDHEN and CDR2 is SYDVKM. Deletions cut 3 bases from V and 0 bases from J, with 18 bases between. This CDR3 spans 18 amino acids.

Sequenced sample: naive CD8+ T cells from PBMCs. The receptor's source is a man aged 18 to 29 in good health. Some clones in this sample may be carry-over from other donors' samples. The V and J genes are TRBV28 and TRBJ2-4; D might be TRBD1 (5 bases). The CDR3 reads CASSFWKTVTIAKNIQYF. The CDR3 DNA reads TGTGCCAGCAGTTTTTGGAAGACAGTAACTATAGCCAAAAACATTCAGTACTTC.